The next 29 T cell receptor beta chains were all read from a single sample in a study of T-cell memory formation after mild COVID-19. MiXCR, run by TCRdb on the 5' RACE reads, gives a single entry per CDR3 protein. Among roughly 410,000 distinct CDR3 sequences, more than 20% were seen once, and the ten largest hold about 8.7%. Sequenced sample: PBMCs or a T cell subset sorted from them (not recorded which). The receptors were sampled from an adult woman who had mild COVID-19 (a few samples of this study predate the infection). Cell type and time point are not known.

This clonotype was seen only once. The gene calls are TRBV5-1 and TRBJ2-1; 9 positions match TRBD1. Per the germline V gene, CDR1 is SGHRS and CDR2 is YFSETQ. This CDR3 is 15 amino acids long. Trimming at V came to 0 bases and at J to 7 bases, leaving 5 bases not matched to a gene. The CDR3, as DNA: TGCGCCAGCAGCTTGGAGGGACAGGGAGAAAATGAGCAGTTCTTC. The encoded protein is CASSLEGQGENEQFF. Looking up the rest from reference TRBV5-1 and TRBJ2-1 gives the full variable domain: KAGVTQTPRYLIKTRGQQVTLSCSPISGHRSVSWYQQTPGQGLQFLFEYFSETQRNKGNFPGRFSGRQFSNSRSEMNVSTLELGDSALYLCASSLEGQGENEQFFGPGTRLTVL.

This clonotype was seen a few times. The chain uses TRBV12-3 or TRBV12-4 and TRBJ1-2; 7 bases match TRBD1. The CDR3 loop spans 14 amino acids. The ends lost 3 bases at V and 7 bases at J; junction bases unmatched: 8. CDR3 in DNA: TGTGCCAGCAGTTTTGGGGACAGCTCGGTTGGCTACACCTTC. Translating it yields CASSFGDSSVGYTF.

This clonotype was seen a handful of times. The genes are TRBV5-1 and TRBJ2-5; 10 bases are a match to TRBD2. The CDR3 is 17 amino acids. Germline values: CDR1 SGHRS, CDR2 YFSETQ. J gave up 5 bases and V 3 bases, and 13 bases lay outside the gene matches. The CDR3 sequence is CASSSLGSSGGKETQYF. The DNA of the CDR3 is TGCGCCAGCAGCTCCCTGGGGAGTAGCGGGGGGAAGGAGACCCAGTACTTC.

This chain joins TRBV19 and TRBJ2-7; 9 bases are a match to TRBD2. The CDR3 contains 13 residues. Unmatched junction bases numbered 7, after V lost 9 bases and J lost 4 bases. CDR1 LNHDA and CDR2 SQIVND come from the germline V gene (reference sequence). The CDR3 here is CASPPLAGYEQYF. The CDR3 DNA sequence: TGTGCCAGCCCCCCCCTAGCGGGATACGAGCAGTACTTC.

This clonotype was seen a few times. This chain uses TRBV4-1 with TRBJ2-7; 8 bases match TRBD1. CDR3 length: 16 residues. In germline, CDR1 is MGHRA, CDR2 YSYEKL. Unmatched junction bases numbered 7, after V lost 1 base and J lost 2 bases. The CDR3: CASSQGTGTGAYEQYF. The CDR3 DNA is TGCGCCAGCAGCCAAGGCACCGGGACAGGAGCCTACGAGCAGTACTTC.

The rearrangement joins TRBV10-3 to TRBJ1-2; TRBD1 is a possible D gene (6 bases). The length of the CDR3 is 17 residues. Germline V gene lookup returns CDR1 ENHRY and CDR2 SYGVKD. V shed 1 base and J shed 1 base, with 16 bases lying between them. CDR3 loop: CAISEWARTENNYGYTF. The DNA of the CDR3 is TGTGCCATCAGTGAGTGGGCGCGGACAGAGAATAACTATGGCTACACCTTC.

This rearrangement joins TRBV6-1 to TRBJ2-2; a weak D match, TRBD2 (5 bases). V was trimmed by 9 bases and J by 4 bases, leaving 18 bases between them. This CDR3 spans 15 amino acids. Germline V gene sequence: CDR1 MNHNS, CDR2 SASEGT. The CDR3 spells CASSGIIYSTGELFF. The CDR3 DNA is TGTGCCAGTTCGGGAATTATATACAGCACCGGGGAGCTGTTTTTT.

The table lists this clonotype with a few counts. The V and J genes are TRBV5-1 and TRBJ1-2; weak D call: TRBD1 (6 bases). Per germline, CDR1 SGHRS and CDR2 YFSETQ. The CDR3 has 17 amino acids. Between the trimmed V and J ends, which lost 0 bases and 4 bases, there was a span of 19 bases. The chain's CDR3 is CASSLETGSNFRYGYTF. The CDR3 nucleotides read TGCGCCAGCAGCTTGGAAACAGGGAGCAACTTCCGCTATGGCTACACCTTC. The variable domain in full, with the rest retrieved from reference TRBV5-1 and TRBJ1-2, is KAGVTQTPRYLIKTRGQQVTLSCSPISGHRSVSWYQQTPGQGLQFLFEYFSETQRNKGNFPGRFSGRQFSNSRSEMNVSTLELGDSALYLCASSLETGSNFRYGYTFGSGTRLTVV.

This chain joins TRBV5-1 and TRBJ1-1; D gene uncertain. V lost 7 bases and J 2 bases, leaving 12 bases between the germline ends. CDR3 length equals 13 residues. Germline lookup yields CDR1 SGHRS and CDR2 YFSETQ. The CDR3: CASQTHGNTEAFF. The CDR3 DNA is TGCGCCAGCCAGACCCACGGAAACACTGAAGCTTTCTTT.

This clonotype was seen more than once but under ten times. V and J are TRBV4-3 and TRBJ1-2; D is unclear. The CDR3 length is 15 residues. Per the germline V gene, CDR1 is LGHNA and CDR2 is YSLEER. The V and J ends lost 4 bases and 4 bases respectively, with 16 bases between them. DNA of the CDR3: TGCGCCAGCAGCCCTCGGGAACTCCTGACCTATGGCTACACCTTC. As protein: CASSPRELLTYGYTF.

This clonotype has at least ten counts. V usage is TRBV5-1 and J usage is TRBJ2-7; D might be TRBD2 (6 bases). Trimming cost V 3 bases and J 2 bases, with 15 bases left between them. Germline V gene sequence: CDR1 SGHRS, CDR2 YFSETQ. The CDR3 extends over 15 amino acids. In DNA, the CDR3 is TGCGCCAGCAGCTCAACCGGCGGGATCACCTACGAGCAGTACTTC. This encodes CASSSTGGITYEQYF.

This clonotype showed up many times. The genes are TRBV4-3 and TRBJ2-1; 9 bases map to TRBD1. J gave up 8 bases and V 4 bases, and 6 bases lay outside the gene matches. The CDR3 contains 14 residues. Germline-derived CDR1 and CDR2 are LGHNA and YSLEER. CDR3 residues: CASSPGTGWYEQFF. DNA of the CDR3: TGCGCCAGCAGCCCGGGGACAGGGTGGTATGAGCAGTTCTTC.

This clonotype was detected many times. V is TRBV4-2 and J is TRBJ2-7; maybe TRBD1 (6 bases). This CDR3 contains 16 residues. Between the trimmed V and J ends, which lost 0 bases and 2 bases, there was a span of 14 bases. Germline CDR1 LGHNA, CDR2 YNFKEQ. This CDR3 is CASSQEYWDTAYEQYF. CDR3 nucleotides: TGTGCCAGCAGCCAAGAGTATTGGGACACAGCCTACGAGCAGTACTTC.

About this clonotype itself: The limits of the CDR3 on the DNA are not certain, so only TCRdb's listed CDR3 is given. This rearrangement joins TRBV5-6 to TRBJ1-2. The CDR3 sequence runs 14 residues, both termini included. Looked up from germline, CDR1 is SGHDT and CDR2 is YYEEEE. The CDR3 here is CASILGGGSYGYTF.

V is TRBV18 and J is TRBJ2-7, with 10 positions matching TRBD1. This CDR3 region has 16 residues. The germline V gene encodes CDR1 KGHSH and CDR2 LQKENI. After removal of 3 bases from V and 5 bases from J, the junction contained 10 bases not matched to a gene. The CDR3 is CASSPQLGQGIHEQYF. CDR3 DNA sequence: TGTGCCAGCTCACCTCAGTTGGGACAGGGGATCCACGAGCAGTACTTC.

The V call is TRBV5-5, the J call TRBJ1-5; D not certain. Trimming pared 0 bases from V and 5 bases from J, leaving 9 bases between. Germline CDR1 is SGHKS and CDR2 is YYEKEE (reference sequence). The CDR3 consists of 14 residues. CDR3 region: CASSLAWGDQPQHF. The DNA of the CDR3 is TGTGCCAGCAGCTTGGCGTGGGGTGATCAGCCCCAGCATTTT.

V usage is TRBV4-2 and J usage is TRBJ2-7; D not certain. The CDR3 length is 12 residues. CDR1 is LGHNA, CDR2 YNFKEQ, per germline. Between the trimmed V and J ends, which lost 3 bases and 6 bases, there was a span of 9 bases. This CDR3 reads CASSHGESEQYF. CDR3 DNA: TGTGCCAGCAGCCACGGAGAATCCGAGCAGTACTTC.

The V call is TRBV5-1, the J call TRBJ1-1; D remains unclear. Germline lookup yields CDR1 SGHRS and CDR2 YFSETQ. The CDR3 has 13 amino acids. Trimming took 4 bases from V and 3 from J, leaving 10 bases between them. The CDR3 DNA is TGCGCCAGCAGCCGGACTTACGACACTGAAGCTTTCTTT. Protein product: CASSRTYDTEAFF.

The genes are TRBV4-1 and TRBJ1-2, with TRBD1 matching over 8 bases. CDR1 is MGHRA, CDR2 YSYEKL, per germline. The CDR3 extends over 15 amino acids. The V segment lost 6 bases and the J segment 3 bases; nucleotides outside the gene matches: 9. CDR3 residues: CASRQGASYDYGYTF. In nucleotides, the CDR3 is TGCGCCAGCAGGCAGGGGGCGAGCTATGACTATGGCTACACCTTC.

This clonotype was seen a handful of times. V and J are TRBV29-1 and TRBJ2-3, with D perhaps TRBD2 (5 bases). This CDR3 spans 15 amino acids. Trimming pared 0 bases from V and 2 bases from J, leaving 12 bases between. The germline CDR1 and CDR2 sequences are SQVTM and ANQGSEA. The CDR3 sequence: CSVEDWTGVTDTQYF. The DNA of the CDR3 is TGCAGCGTTGAAGATTGGACCGGGGTCACAGATACGCAGTATTTT.

The rearrangement links TRBV6-1 to TRBJ2-5, with 11 bases aligning to TRBD1. The CDR3 is 16 amino acids. Germline V gene sequence: CDR1 MNHNS, CDR2 SASEGT. V lost 6 bases, J lost 1 base, and 7 bases stayed unmatched. The CDR3: CASSITGTGGQETQYF. CDR3 coding DNA: TGTGCCAGCAGCATTACCGGGACAGGGGGCCAAGAGACCCAGTACTTC.

This clonotype has at least ten counts. A read error may account for a junction end that differs from germline. The chain recombines TRBV5-1 with TRBJ2-7, with D unresolved. Germline assignment: CDR1 SGHRS and CDR2 YFSETQ. CDR3 size: 12 residues. The CDR3 sequence is CASSLGSGEQYF. CDR3 nucleotides: TGTGCCAGCAGCTTAGGATCGGGCGAGCAGTACTTC. The variable domain in full, completed from reference TRBV5-1 and TRBJ2-7, reads KAGVTQTPRYLIKTRGQQVTLSCSPISGHRSVSWYQQTPGQGLQFLFEYFSETQRNKGNFPGRFSGRQFSNSRSEMNVSTLELGDSALYLCASSLGSGEQYFGPGTRLTVT.

This clonotype was found a few times. V is TRBV4-3 and J is TRBJ2-2; 12 positions match TRBD1. Germline values: CDR1 LGHNA, CDR2 YSLEER. The J segment lost 4 bases and the V segment lost 1 base, leaving 1 base of the junction unmatched. The CDR3 is 16 amino acids. The chain's CDR3 is CASSQGDRGLTGELFF. CDR3 in DNA: TGCGCCAGCAGCCAAGGGGACAGGGGGCTCACCGGGGAGCTGTTTTTT.

This clonotype was found a few times. This chain uses TRBV2 with TRBJ2-1; a weak D match, TRBD1 (5 bases). The length of the CDR3 is 13 residues. CDR1 and CDR2 (germline): SNHLY, FYNNEI. V lost 6 bases and J lost 10, with 16 bases in between. The CDR3, as DNA: TGTGCCAGCAGGGGGAAACAGGTTTCGGAGCAGTTCTTC. Residues: CASRGKQVSEQFF.

This chain connects TRBV7-9 to TRBJ2-1; tentatively, D is TRBD2 (6 bases). The V end was cut by 1 base, the J end by 4 bases, with 8 bases between. Germline CDR1 SEHNR, CDR2 FQNEAQ (reference sequence). This CDR3 comprises 14 residues. The CDR3 nucleotides read TGTGCCAGCAGCTTAGTGGAGGGATACAATGAGCAGTTCTTC. Encoded protein: CASSLVEGYNEQFF.

The rearrangement joins TRBV7-6 to TRBJ2-7; no reliable D call. Trimming took off 5 bases at V and 5 bases at J, with 13 bases between the two ends. CDR1 and CDR2 (germline): SGHVS, FNYEAQ. This CDR3 has 13 residues. The CDR3 DNA sequence: TGTGCCAGCAGCACGGCGCTGGACGACGAGCAGTACTTC. Protein product: CASSTALDDEQYF.

The chain combines TRBV29-1 with TRBJ2-7, with TRBD1 matching 7 bases. This CDR3 is built from 15 residues. The V gene end was trimmed by 4 bases and the J gene end by 3 bases; junction bases not matched to a gene: 12. The germline V gene has CDR1 SQVTM and CDR2 ANQGSEA. CDR3 region: CSVAASGQSYYEQYF. CDR3 sequence (DNA): TGCAGCGTTGCAGCCTCGGGACAGAGTTACTACGAGCAGTACTTC.

This clonotype came up a few times. V gene TRBV6-5 combines with J gene TRBJ2-7, with D unclear. Germline V gene sequence: CDR1 MNHEY, CDR2 SVGAGI. Trimming shortened V by 2 bases and J by 6 bases, and 17 bases separated the two germline ends. The CDR3 extends over 15 amino acids. The CDR3 here is CASSYENSGFGEQYF. The CDR3 DNA reads as TGTGCCAGCAGTTACGAGAATTCCGGTTTCGGCGAGCAGTACTTC.

This clonotype was found a few times. The J gene is TRBJ2-7, the V gene TRBV7-9, with 8 bases that match TRBD2. The CDR3 runs to 14 residues. CDR1 and CDR2 (germline): SEHNR, FQNEAQ (reference sequence). V gave up 2 bases and J gave up 3 bases; unmatched junction bases: 3. CDR3 in DNA: TGTGCCAGCAGCTTAACGGGGGGGTACTACGAGCAGTACTTC. Its translation: CASSLTGGYYEQYF. The full variable domain, in which reference TRBV7-9 and TRBJ2-7 provide the parts outside the CDR3, is DTGVSQNPRHKITKRGQNVTFRCDPISEHNRLYWYRQTLGQGPEFLTYFQNEAQLEKSRLLSDRFSAERPKGSFSTLEIQRTEQGDSAMYLCASSLTGGYYEQYFGPGTRLTVT.